The clone carrying this T cell receptor (beta chain) was counted a few times. This sample is part of a study of T cells after yellow fever vaccination. The CDR3 is 13 amino acids. Germline V gene sequence: CDR1 DFQATT, CDR2 SNEGSKA (reference sequence). V lost 6 bases and J 12 bases, leaving 21 bases between the germline ends. A single record per CDR3 protein comes from TCRdb applying MiXCR to the 5' RACE reads. The table lists some 670,000 distinct CDR3 sequences, over 9% of them singletons. The rearrangement uses TRBV20-1 and TRBJ2-1, with D maybe TRBD2 (6 bases). The sequencing here drew on PBMCs, taken on the day of the yellow fever booster vaccination. This receptor was taken from a man aged 25-45 years who received the YFV17D yellow fever vaccine. CDR3 sequence (DNA): TGCAGTGCGGGGCGAGAACCCCGGGGGATGCAGTTCTTC. Translating it yields CSAGREPRGMQFF.